The 25 T cell receptor beta chains below come from one sample, sequenced in a study of blood T cell repertoires in COVID-19. Clones were read by immunoSEQ multiplex PCR, and TCRdb kept only the in-frame ones, dropping some. Of fewer than 70,000 clones listed, almost 80% are singletons. Source material: peripheral blood. Source of these receptors: a man aged 60 to 69 with acute or convalescent COVID-19.

The chain carries TRBV20-1 and TRBJ1-2, with D possibly matching TRBD1 (6 bases). Looked up from germline, CDR1 is DFQATT and CDR2 is SNEGSKA (reference sequence). V was shortened by 6 bases and J by 5 bases, with 10 bases between the two germline ends. The CDR3 is 11 residues long. The DNA for the CDR3 is TGCAGTGCAACCGACAGGTATGGCTACACCTTC. Translation: CSATDRYGYTF.

The chain carries TRBV5-1 and TRBJ1-1; 9 bases are shared with TRBD1. This CDR3 has 15 residues. The germline V gene encodes CDR1 SGHRS and CDR2 YFSETQ. V lost 4 bases to trimming and J lost 5 bases; unmatched junction nucleotides: 9. The CDR3 here is CASSPTGGVGTEAFF. CDR3 in DNA: TGCGCCAGCAGCCCTACAGGGGGCGTAGGGACTGAAGCTTTCTTT.

This clone turned up a few times. This rearrangement joins TRBV5-5 to TRBJ1-3, with D perhaps matching TRBD1 (5 bases). The CDR3 is 16 amino acids. Trimming left V 3 bases short and J 0 bases short, with 13 bases between. Germline V gene sequence: CDR1 SGHKS, CDR2 YYEKEE (reference sequence). In DNA form, the CDR3 reads TGTGCCAGCAGCTCCGGGACTTTAGGCTCTGGAAACACCATATATTTT. Amino acid sequence: CASSSGTLGSGNTIYF.

The chain employs TRBV2 and TRBJ1-5; 7 bases align to TRBD1. Germline CDR1 reads SNHLY; CDR2 reads FYNNEI. This CDR3 spans 14 amino acids. The J segment lost 2 bases and the V segment lost 7 bases, leaving 5 bases of the junction unmatched. The CDR3 bases are TGTGCCAGCACCATTGACAGGGGCAATCAGCCCCAGCATTTT. It encodes CASTIDRGNQPQHF. The variable domain in full, with the rest retrieved from reference TRBV2 and TRBJ1-5, is EPEVTQTPSHQVTQMGQEVILRCVPISNHLYFYWYRQILGQKVEFLVSFYNNEISEKSEIFDDQFSVERPDGSNFTLKIRSTKLEDSAMYFCASTIDRGNQPQHFGDGTRLSIL.

The chain uses TRBV15 and TRBJ1-2; the D gene is possibly TRBD1 (6 bases). Germline loops: CDR1 LNHNV, CDR2 YYDKDF (reference sequence). V lost 0 bases and J 7 bases, leaving 15 bases between the germline ends. The CDR3 is 15 amino acids. CDR3 DNA: TGTGCCACCAGCAGAGACGGTAGGGGGTCCGGTGGCTACACCTTC. Amino acids: CATSRDGRGSGGYTF.

V gene TRBV5-1 combines with J gene TRBJ1-6, with 7 positions matching TRBD1. This CDR3 region has 17 residues. The V gene's germline CDR1 is SGHRS and CDR2 YFSETQ. V lost 0 bases, J lost 5 bases, and 8 bases stayed unmatched. DNA of the CDR3: TGCGCCAGCAGCTTGGGAATAGGGACAGCGGATAATTCACCCCTCCACTTT. Translating it yields CASSLGIGTADNSPLHF.

V and J are TRBV9 and TRBJ2-7, with D perhaps matching TRBD1 (5 bases). CDR1 is SGDLS and CDR2 is YYNGEE in the germline V gene. The CDR3 spans 14 residues. Trimming removed 0 bases at V and 1 base at J, with 8 bases between. CDR3 region: CASSVGQSSYEQYF. The CDR3 region has the DNA TGTGCCAGCAGCGTAGGACAGAGTTCCTACGAGCAGTACTTC.

The genes are TRBV15 and TRBJ1-6, with D tentatively TRBD1 (5 bases). The CDR3 is 13 amino acids. In germline, CDR1 is LNHNV, CDR2 YYDKDF (reference sequence). Trimming removed 1 base at V and 8 bases at J, with 6 bases between. The CDR3 DNA sequence: TGTGCCACCAGCAGAGGGGGGGATTCACCCCTCCACTTT. It specifies CATSRGGDSPLHF.

The rearrangement links TRBV19 to TRBJ2-5, with TRBD2 matching over 9 bases. V was pared by 6 bases and J by 2 bases, with 4 bases of the junction left unmatched. Germline values: CDR1 LNHDA, CDR2 SQIVND (reference sequence). The CDR3 is made up of 14 amino acids. In DNA, the CDR3 is TGTGCCAGTAGCCGGACTAGCGATCAAGAGACCCAGTACTTC. Translation gives CASSRTSDQETQYF.

The chain recombines TRBV12-3 or TRBV12-4 with TRBJ1-4; TRBD1 aligns across 8 bases. The V gene end was trimmed by 6 bases and the J gene end by 8 bases; junction bases not matched to a gene: 5. The CDR3 runs 13 residues. In DNA form, the CDR3 reads TGTGCCAGCAGCCGACAGGGGCGCGAAAAACTGTTTTTT. Translating gives CASSRQGREKLFF.

The table lists this clone with a few counts. V and J are TRBV13 and TRBJ2-3, with 12 bases matching TRBD2. The CDR3 covers 16 residues. From germline, CDR1 is PRHDT and CDR2 FYEKMQ (reference sequence). With V trimmed by 5 bases and J by 8 bases, 11 bases remained unmatched. DNA for the CDR3: TGTGCCAGCAGCCGCCTCCTAGCGGGGGGGGCCGGTACGCAGTATTTT. Translation: CASSRLLAGGAGTQYF.

The chain uses TRBV27 and TRBJ1-1; D uncertain. Per the germline V gene, CDR1 is MNHEY and CDR2 is SMNVEV (reference sequence). V was trimmed by 5 bases and J by 8 bases, leaving 15 bases between them. The CDR3 spans 13 residues. CDR3 region: CASSRDELAEAFF. In DNA form, the CDR3 reads TGTGCCAGCAGTAGAGACGAACTAGCCGAAGCTTTCTTT.

This clone is medium-sized by share. This chain links TRBV27 with TRBJ2-1; D may be TRBD2 (5 bases). The CDR3 length is 14 residues. Germline V CDR1 and CDR2: MNHEY, SMNVEV (reference sequence). Trimming cost V 3 bases and J 5 bases, with 11 bases left between them. CDR3 residues: CASSFYGENNEQFF. The CDR3 nucleotides read TGTGCCAGCAGTTTTTACGGGGAAAACAATGAGCAGTTCTTC.

The V and J genes are TRBV29-1 and TRBJ2-7; D might be TRBD2 (6 bases). The V end was cut by 1 base, the J end by 9 bases, with 19 bases between. This CDR3 region has 14 residues. Germline lookup yields CDR1 SQVTM and CDR2 ANQGSEA. As DNA, the CDR3 is TGCAGCGTTGAAGTAGCGGTTCCTTGGGGTGTGCAGTACTTC. This translates into CSVEVAVPWGVQYF.

The chain joins TRBV19 to TRBJ1-2; 7 positions agree with TRBD1. This CDR3 comprises 15 residues. The germline CDR1 and CDR2 sequences are LNHDA and SQIVND (reference sequence). Trimming at V came to 2 bases and at J to 4 bases, leaving 7 bases not matched to a gene. The CDR3 spells CASSIPGQIIYGYTF. The CDR3 DNA is TGTGCCAGTAGTATACCGGGACAGATTATCTATGGCTACACCTTC.

V usage is TRBV7-9 and J usage is TRBJ1-1; maybe TRBD1 (5 bases). V shed 5 bases and J shed 1 base, with 17 bases lying between them. Germline CDR1 SEHNR, CDR2 FQNEAQ (reference sequence). CDR3 length equals 16 residues. The CDR3 is CASSQWGRGTNTEAFF. The CDR3 region has the DNA TGTGCCAGCAGCCAGTGGGGACGGGGGACGAACACTGAAGCTTTCTTT.

The CDR3 loop reads CASSLQGNQPQHF. CDR3 nucleotides: TGCGCCAGCAGCTTACAGGGAAATCAGCCCCAGCATTTT. The chain couples TRBV5-1 to TRBJ1-5; TRBD1 is a possible D gene (6 bases). Looked up from germline, CDR1 is SGHRS and CDR2 is YFSETQ. V lost 2 bases to trimming and J lost 4 bases, with 7 bases between them. The CDR3 sequence is 13 residues long.

This clone was observed a handful of times. The chain joins TRBV18 to TRBJ1-1; unclear D gene. CDR3 size: 13 residues. The germline V and J ends were trimmed by 3 bases and 3 bases, with 8 bases remaining between them. Germline V lookup: CDR1 KGHSH, CDR2 LQKENI. The CDR3 spells CASSPNRDTEAFF. For the CDR3, the DNA is TGTGCCAGCTCACCTAACAGAGACACTGAAGCTTTCTTT.

This chain uses TRBV5-5 with TRBJ1-1; D is ambiguous. V was shortened by 1 base and J by 1 base, with 11 bases between the two germline ends. The CDR3 extends over 15 amino acids. Looked up from germline, CDR1 is SGHKS and CDR2 is YYEKEE (reference sequence). Here the CDR3 DNA reads TGTGCCAGCAGCTTGTACAGATTGGAGAACACTGAAGCTTTCTTT. Residues: CASSLYRLENTEAFF.

This clone was seen once. V gene TRBV6-5 combines with J gene TRBJ1-2, with D tentatively TRBD1 (5 bases). The CDR3 covers 15 residues. V dropped 7 bases and J dropped 8 bases, with 23 bases sitting between them. Germline CDR1 MNHEY, CDR2 SVGAGI. The CDR3 loop is CASNPQVDGMEGYTF. DNA of the CDR3: TGTGCCAGCAACCCACAGGTTGACGGTATGGAAGGCTACACCTTC.

CDR3 DNA sequence: TGCGCCAGCAGCCCGGGACAGGACTATGGCTACACCTTC. Protein sequence: CASSPGQDYGYTF. The rearrangement links TRBV5-1 to TRBJ1-2; 8 nucleotides align to TRBD1. V dropped 4 bases and J dropped 3; count of bases not matched to a gene: 2. The CDR3 totals 13 residues. Germline values: CDR1 SGHRS, CDR2 YFSETQ.

The gene calls are TRBV5-5 and TRBJ2-5, with TRBD2 matching over 8 bases. V trimming: 0 bases; J trimming: 7 bases; junction bases outside the gene matches: 8. The CDR3 sequence is 15 residues long. Germline V gives CDR1 SGHKS, CDR2 YYEKEE (reference sequence). The CDR3 DNA sequence: TGTGCCAGCAGCTTGGACGGGGGACTAGTTGGGACCCAGTACTTC. Translated: CASSLDGGLVGTQYF. Combining the CDR3 with reference TRBV5-5 and TRBJ2-5 gives the whole variable domain DAGVTQSPTHLIKTRGQQVTLRCSPISGHKSVSWYQQVLGQGPQFIFQYYEKEERGRGNFPDRFSARQFPNYSSELNVNALLLGDSALYLCASSLDGGLVGTQYFGPGTRLLVL.

The chain recombines TRBV7-2 with TRBJ1-1, with no clear D. Germline V gene sequence: CDR1 SGHTA, CDR2 FQGNSA. This CDR3 has 15 amino acids. Trimming cost V 2 bases and J 2 bases, with 12 bases left between them. The CDR3 protein is CASSLSGGSNTEAFF. The CDR3 bases are TGTGCCAGCAGCTTAAGTGGAGGGAGTAACACTGAAGCTTTCTTT.

The chain couples TRBV18 to TRBJ1-1; D is possibly TRBD1 (6 bases). The CDR3 contains 14 residues. Germline V lookup: CDR1 KGHSH, CDR2 LQKENI. V was trimmed by 2 bases and J by 5 bases, leaving 12 bases between them. CDR3 in amino acids: CASSPAGARTEAFF. The CDR3, as DNA: TGTGCCAGCTCACCAGCGGGGGCTCGGACTGAAGCTTTCTTT.

The V gene is TRBV6-5, the J gene TRBJ1-6; tentatively, D is TRBD1 (5 bases). Trimming stripped 7 bases from V and 8 bases from J, with 18 bases between. Germline CDR1 reads MNHEY; CDR2 reads SVGAGI. The CDR3 totals 15 residues. Written as DNA, the CDR3 is TGTGCCAGCACCCTACGGCCAGGGATGGATTCACCCCTCCACTTT. It is translated as CASTLRPGMDSPLHF.